Shown below are 8 T cell receptor beta chains from a single sample sequenced in a study of blood T cell repertoires in COVID-19. Here immunoSEQ multiplex PCR was the method, and the copy in TCRdb shows in-frame clones only, minus some. The sample consists of approximately 300,000 clones, around nine tenths of them appearing once. The sample taken for sequencing was PBMCs or T cells enriched from blood (not recorded which). The receptors come from a woman younger than 30 who had recovered from COVID-19.

This clone appeared once. The V and J genes are TRBV30 and TRBJ1-5, with D perhaps matching TRBD1 (6 bases). V was cut by 2 bases and J by 5 bases, with 13 bases left in between. The CDR3 has 14 amino acids. The germline gives CDR1 GTSNPN, CDR2 SVGIG (reference sequence). The DNA for the CDR3 is TGTGCCTGGAGTTTCGCAGGGGCGGATCAGCCCCAGCATTTT. Translation gives CAWSFAGADQPQHF.

V is TRBV5-1 and J is TRBJ1-1; D remains unclear. Germline lookup yields CDR1 SGHRS and CDR2 YFSETQ. The CDR3 runs to 16 residues. Between the trimmed V and J ends, which lost 4 bases and 2 bases, there was a span of 18 bases. The CDR3, as DNA: TGCGCCAGCAGCCAAGGCCGGGGTGGCATAAACACTGAAGCTTTCTTT. It codes for CASSQGRGGINTEAFF.

J is TRBJ2-7 and V is TRBV6-2 or TRBV6-3, with D possibly being TRBD2 (7 bases). This CDR3 has 15 amino acids. Germline CDR1 reads MNHEY; CDR2 reads SVGEGT. V was clipped by 5 bases and J by 1 base, with 15 bases between them. The DNA of the CDR3 is TGTGCCAGCAGTGACCGGGGGGCGTTTTCCTACGAGCAGTACTTC. Its protein is CASSDRGAFSYEQYF.

J is TRBJ2-2 and V is TRBV27; TRBD2 aligns across 10 bases. V dropped 7 bases and J dropped 4; count of bases not matched to a gene: 15. This CDR3 spans 18 amino acids. The V gene's germline CDR1 is MNHEY and CDR2 SMNVEV (reference sequence). The CDR3 DNA reads TGTGCCAGCACAACGGCTAGCGGGAGCTTTCTAGGCACCGGGGAGCTGTTTTTT. Residues: CASTTASGSFLGTGELFF.

V is TRBV4-3 and J is TRBJ2-3; 9 positions match TRBD2. Germline V gene data show CDR1 as LGHNA and CDR2 as YSLEER. The CDR3 runs to 16 residues. V dropped 4 bases and J dropped 2; count of bases not matched to a gene: 7. The DNA of the CDR3 is TGCGCCAGCAGCCGCGGAATAGCGGGGGACACAGATACGCAGTATTTT. Encoded protein: CASSRGIAGDTDTQYF.

The chain carries TRBV29-1 and TRBJ1-1; TRBD1 might be the D (5 bases). The CDR3 totals 12 residues. V dropped 7 bases and J dropped 4 bases, with 13 bases sitting between them. CDR1 is SQVTM and CDR2 is ANQGSEA in the germline V gene. CDR3: CSGRGSVTEAFF. Written as DNA, the CDR3 is TGCAGCGGGCGGGGCAGCGTCACTGAAGCTTTCTTT.

V gene TRBV20-1 combines with J gene TRBJ2-1, with 8 bases aligning to TRBD1. The CDR3 is 13 residues long. J was trimmed by 5 bases and V by 3 bases; bases with no gene match: 3. CDR1 is DFQATT and CDR2 is SNEGSKA in the germline V gene (reference sequence). The CDR3 DNA sequence: TGCAGTGCTAGTTCGGACAGGGACAATGAGCAGTTCTTC. It encodes CSASSDRDNEQFF.

The gene calls are TRBV7-2 and TRBJ1-2, with D perhaps TRBD1 (5 bases). The CDR3 has 14 residues. V was trimmed by 4 bases and J by 7 bases, leaving 16 bases between them. Germline CDR1 SGHTA, CDR2 FQGNSA. CDR3 DNA: TGTGCCAGCAGCTGGGGACTGACCCCCGGTGGCTACACCTTC. Translating gives CASSWGLTPGGYTF.